This is a list of T cell receptor beta chains from one sample in a study of T-cell reconstitution after alpha-beta-depleted transplantation in children. TCRdb called the PCR reads again in MiXCR, with one record for every CDR3 protein. The sample has roughly 400,000 distinct CDR3 sequences, around 20% seen once. The sample was PBMCs from the stem cell graft donor, taken from the stem cell graft. The receptors were gathered from a human donor who donated a stem cell graft to a child with acute myeloid leukemia. Both conserved end residues are part of each CDR3. The D gene is left open where the match is weak. The listing skips clone size in some rows; elsewhere it reads once, few, many or a size class.

clone_size d_call j_call v_call cdr3_nt cdr3_aa
- TRBD2 TRBJ2-2 TRBV5-1 TGCGCCAGCAGCTTCCCTAGCGGAGTAGACACCGGGGAGCTGTTTTTT CASSFPSGVDTGELFF
- - TRBJ2-7 TRBV20-1 TGCAGTGCTAGAGATCGCGCCAGCTCCTACGAGCAGTACTTC CSARDRASSYEQYF
many TRBD1 TRBJ2-3 TRBV5-4 TGTGCCAGCAGCGTTCCGGGACAGGACACAGATACGCAGTATTTT CASSVPGQDTDTQYF
few TRBD2 TRBJ2-3 TRBV12-3/TRBV12-4 TGTGCCAGCAGTTTTGCGGGAGAGATAGATACGCAGTATTTT CASSFAGEIDTQYF
many TRBD1 TRBJ2-1 TRBV15 TGTGCCACCAGCCAGGGACAGGGAGGCTACAATGAGCAGTTCTTC CATSQGQGGYNEQFF
few TRBD2 TRBJ2-1 TRBV28 TGTGCCAGCAGTTTCGCGGCTAGCGGGACTGAGCAGTTCTTC CASSFAASGTEQFF
few - TRBJ2-7 TRBV7-2 TGTGCCAGCAGTTGGGGATCCTACGAGCAGTACTTC CASSWGSYEQYF
few - TRBJ1-1 TRBV29-1 TGCAGCGTTGACAGGAACACTGAAGCTTTCTTT CSVDRNTEAFF
- - TRBJ2-7 TRBV5-1 TGCGCCAGCAGCTTGTCCAGCGGAGCCCTCGAGCAGTACTTC CASSLSSGALEQYF
- - TRBJ1-1 TRBV12-3/TRBV12-4 TGTGCCAGCAGTTTAGGATCCGGGGATGTCGCTGAAGCTTTCTTT CASSLGSGDVAEAFF
- - TRBJ2-5 TRBV7-2 TGTGCCAGCAGCCTTCTCTCCCAAGAGACCCAGTACTTC CASSLLSQETQYF
- - TRBJ2-7 TRBV27 TGTGCCAGCAGTAGGGAGGTAGGCTACGAGCAGTACTTC CASSREVGYEQYF
- - TRBJ2-7 TRBV28 TGTGCCAGCAGTTTTTTAAACAGGGCCTACGAGCAGTACTTC CASSFLNRAYEQYF
few TRBD1 TRBJ2-5 TRBV15 TGTGCCACCAACGGCAAGGGGGCCGTGGAGACCCAGTACTTC CATNGKGAVETQYF
few - TRBJ1-1 TRBV15 TGTGCCACCAGCGGCTCTGGACTGAGCACTGAAGCTTTCTTT CATSGSGLSTEAFF
- TRBD2 TRBJ2-7 TRBV20-1 TGCAGTGCTAGCCAGCGGGAGCGGTACGAGCAGTACTTC CSASQRERYEQYF
- - TRBJ2-1 TRBV19 TGTGCCAGTAGTATAGGGGCAAACAATGAGCAGTTCTTC CASSIGANNEQFF
- TRBD1 TRBJ2-5 TRBV7-7 TGTGCTAGCAGCTCCCAGACAGGGCCCCAAGAGACCCAGTACTTC CASSSQTGPQETQYF
few TRBD2 TRBJ2-1 TRBV20-1 TGCAGTGCTAGAGATTTTCTAGCGGGAGCGGGCAATGAGCAGTTCTTC CSARDFLAGAGNEQFF